A selection of T cell receptor beta chains follows, all from one sample in a study of blood T cell repertoires in COVID-19. TCRdb's table, derived via immunoSEQ multiplex PCR, lists solely in-frame clones and lacks some. The sample holds about 240,000 clones, around 81% seen once. Sequencing was carried out using peripheral blood. The source is a man younger than 40 who had recovered from COVID-19. The CDR3 runs from the conserved cysteine through the conserved F or W. D genes are given only for firm matches. Only some rows state a clone size, as once, few, many or a class for expanded clones.

.	TRBV5-1	TRBJ1-2	14	TRBD1	CASSHGQGDYGYTF	TGCGCCAGCAGCCATGGACAGGGGGACTATGGCTACACCTTC
.	TRBV21-1	TRBJ1-6	14	.	CASNSLPYNSPLHF	TGTGCCAGCAACTCCTTACCCTATAATTCACCCCTCCACTTT
.	TRBV7-7	TRBJ2-7	15	.	CASSLGGEPGYEQYF	TGTGCCAGCAGCTTAGGGGGGGAACCCGGCTACGAGCAGTACTTC
.	TRBV7-6	TRBJ2-2	17	TRBD2	CASSPTLAGGLTGELFF	TGTGCCAGCAGCCCGACCCTAGCGGGGGGGCTCACCGGGGAGCTGTTTTTT
.	TRBV12-3/TRBV12-4	TRBJ2-1	13	.	CASSFYRDNEQFF	TGTGCCAGCAGTTTCTACAGGGACAATGAGCAGTTCTTC
.	TRBV5-1	TRBJ1-2	16	.	CASSLYLTGDNRGYTF	TGCGCCAGCAGCTTGTATTTAACGGGGGATAATCGCGGCTACACCTTC
.	TRBV19	TRBJ2-2	14	TRBD2	CASLTSGGTRELFF	TGTGCCAGTCTAACTAGCGGGGGTACCCGGGAGCTGTTTTTT
.	TRBV7-8	TRBJ1-5	15	.	CASSLSSGSAQPQHF	TGTGCCAGCAGCTTATCGTCAGGGTCGGCTCAGCCCCAGCATTTT
.	TRBV5-4	TRBJ2-2	16	TRBD1	CASSSQGQGTTGELFF	TGTGCCAGCAGCTCCCAGGGACAGGGGACCACCGGGGAGCTGTTTTTT
once	TRBV10-3	TRBJ2-7	14	.	CAISADRAAGEQYF	TGTGCCATCAGTGCAGACAGGGCTGCGGGGGAGCAGTACTTC
.	TRBV19	TRBJ1-4	13	.	CASSIGTDKKLFF	TGTGCCAGTAGTATTGGGACTGACAAAAAACTGTTTTTT
.	TRBV6-5	TRBJ1-5	15	TRBD1	CASGPTGASNQPQHF	TGTGCCAGCGGACCAACAGGGGCCAGCAATCAGCCCCAGCATTTT
.	TRBV7-2	TRBJ1-2	14	TRBD1	CAVGRLTGGVGYTF	TGTGCAGTGGGAAGGTTGACAGGGGGCGTTGGCTACACCTTC
.	TRBV7-3	TRBJ2-7	14	TRBD1	CASSPTGDPYEQYF	TGTGCCAGCAGCCCAACAGGGGACCCCTACGAGCAGTACTTC
.	TRBV7-9	TRBJ1-3	14	.	CASSLGSTGNTIYF	TGTGCCAGCAGCTTAGGGAGCACTGGAAACACCATATATTTT
.	TRBV24-1	TRBJ2-5	13	TRBD2	CATSDATSGPQYF	TGTGCCACCAGTGACGCGACTAGCGGCCCCCAGTACTTC
.	TRBV24-1	TRBJ2-2	15	.	CATSDSSGAAGELFF	TGTGCCACCAGTGATTCATCAGGGGCGGCCGGGGAGCTGTTTTTT
.	TRBV5-4	TRBJ2-3	13	.	CASSFPPTDTQYF	TGTGCCAGCAGCTTCCCCCCGACAGATACGCAGTATTTT
.	TRBV6-5	TRBJ1-2	14	.	CASRGEEDWDGYTF	TGTGCCAGCAGGGGGGAGGAGGATTGGGATGGCTACACCTTC
.	TRBV6-6	TRBJ2-3	16	TRBD1	CASSSRGQGASDTQYF	TGTGCCAGCAGTTCCCGCGGACAGGGTGCGTCAGATACGCAGTATTTT
.	TRBV9	TRBJ2-2	17	.	CASSVPPDSTDTGELFF	TGTGCCAGCAGCGTACCTCCAGATTCGACAGACACCGGGGAGCTGTTTTTT
.	TRBV19	TRBJ2-5	12	.	CASSNSVGTQYF	TGTGCCAGTAGTAACTCGGTCGGGACCCAGTACTTC
.	TRBV12-3/TRBV12-4	TRBJ2-5	12	.	CASRSNAETQYF	TGTGCCAGCAGGAGCAACGCCGAGACCCAGTACTTC
.	TRBV6-5	TRBJ1-5	14	.	CASKPDSSNQPQHF	TGTGCCAGCAAGCCGGACAGTAGCAATCAGCCCCAGCATTTT
.	TRBV28	TRBJ1-4	13	.	CASIDGPNEKLFF	TGTGCCAGCATAGATGGGCCTAATGAAAAACTGTTTTTT
.	TRBV11-1	TRBJ2-7	15	.	CASSFRRVRENEQYF	TGTGCCAGCAGCTTCAGGCGGGTAAGGGAGAACGAGCAGTACTTC
.	TRBV2	TRBJ2-7	14	.	CASSDSSGAYEQYF	TGTGCCAGCAGCGATTCGTCAGGGGCCTACGAGCAGTACTTC
.	TRBV12-3/TRBV12-4	TRBJ2-7	11	.	CASSFLYEQYF	TGTGCCAGCAGTTTTCTCTACGAGCAGTACTTC
.	TRBV9	TRBJ2-5	13	TRBD2	CASSVSGGETQYF	TGTGCCAGCAGCGTATCGGGGGGGGAGACCCAGTACTTC
.	TRBV2	TRBJ1-1	15	.	CASSENIRVGTEAFF	TGTGCCAGCAGTGAGAACATCAGGGTTGGCACTGAAGCTTTCTTT
.	TRBV28	TRBJ2-3	15	TRBD1	CASSVYRGSTDTQYF	TGTGCCAGCAGTGTCTACAGGGGAAGCACAGATACGCAGTATTTT
.	TRBV2	TRBJ1-4	12	.	CASSPQVEKLFF	TGTGCCAGCAGTCCTCAGGTTGAAAAACTGTTTTTT
.	TRBV7-9	TRBJ1-3	14	TRBD1	CASSLRGGEGTIYF	TGTGCCAGCAGCTTAAGAGGGGGCGAAGGCACCATATATTTT
.	TRBV10-3	TRBJ1-2	13	TRBD1	CATKSGQNYGYTF	TGTGCCACCAAGTCGGGACAGAACTATGGCTACACCTTC
.	TRBV7-3	TRBJ1-2	13	.	CASSLIGDAIPTF	TGTGCCAGCAGCTTAATAGGAGACGCGATACCCACCTTC
once	TRBV6-5	TRBJ2-7	15	.	CASSQGTSLHYEQYF	TGTGCCAGCAGCCAAGGGACTTCCTTACACTACGAGCAGTACTTC
.	TRBV24-1	TRBJ1-2	12	.	CATSDGGYGYTF	TGTGCCACCAGTGATGGCGGGTATGGCTACACCTTC
once	TRBV7-3	TRBJ2-7	14	TRBD2	CASSLSSGGYEQYF	TGTGCCAGCAGCTTATCTAGCGGGGGATACGAGCAGTACTTC
.	TRBV14	TRBJ2-4	13	.	CASSLPGENIQYF	TGTGCCAGCAGCCTCCCCGGGGAAAACATTCAGTACTTC
.	TRBV18	TRBJ2-4	13	TRBD1	CASSPSGTGAEYF	TGTGCCAGCTCACCAAGCGGCACAGGGGCCGAGTACTTC
.	TRBV10-2	TRBJ1-1	13	TRBD1	CATGGAVEHSAFF	TGCGCCACAGGGGGCGCGGTTGAACACTCAGCTTTCTTT
.	TRBV2	TRBJ1-1	14	TRBD1	CASSRDRGNTEAFF	TGTGCCAGCAGCCGGGACAGGGGGAACACTGAAGCTTTCTTT
.	TRBV5-1	TRBJ2-2	13	.	CASSFQYTGELFF	TGCGCCAGCAGCTTTCAGTACACCGGGGAGCTGTTTTTT
once	TRBV10-2	TRBJ1-2	14	.	CASSDSRTSYGYTF	TGCGCCAGCAGTGATTCTCGGACAAGCTATGGCTACACCTTC
.	TRBV3-1/TRBV3-2	TRBJ1-4	15	.	CASSQESAGNEKLFF	TGTGCCAGCAGCCAAGAATCGGCAGGGAATGAAAAACTGTTTTTT
few	TRBV19	TRBJ1-3	13	TRBD1	CASRGTGVGTIYF	TGTGCCAGTAGAGGGACAGGCGTAGGAACCATATATTTT
.	TRBV29-1	TRBJ2-2	14	.	CSVAGAAETGELFF	TGCAGCGTTGCAGGGGCCGCGGAGACCGGGGAGCTGTTTTTT
.	TRBV5-6	TRBJ2-2	15	.	CASSLGLSNTGELFF	TGTGCCAGCAGCTTGGGACTTTCGAACACCGGGGAGCTGTTTTTT
.	TRBV27	TRBJ2-1	16	TRBD2	CASTPIGLAVYNEQFF	TGTGCCAGCACCCCAATCGGACTAGCGGTCTACAATGAGCAGTTCTTC
.	TRBV28	TRBJ2-3	16	TRBD2	CASSLGTSGVRDTQYF	TGTGCCAGCAGTCTCGGGACTAGCGGGGTCCGAGATACGCAGTATTTT
.	TRBV7-9	TRBJ1-4	15	.	CASSPEGDSNEKLFF	TGTGCCAGCAGCCCCGAGGGGGATTCTAATGAAAAACTGTTTTTT
.	TRBV10-3	TRBJ1-2	16	TRBD1	CAISVAGGLADYGYTF	TGTGCCATCAGTGTTGCAGGGGGCCTGGCGGACTATGGCTACACCTTC
.	TRBV19	TRBJ2-1	15	TRBD1	CASSLDRGTYNEQFF	TGTGCCAGTTCGTTAGACAGGGGCACCTACAATGAGCAGTTCTTC
.	TRBV2	TRBJ2-1	12	.	CASSQTPGEQFF	TGTGCCAGCAGCCAAACCCCCGGTGAGCAGTTCTTC
.	TRBV5-1	TRBJ2-2	16	TRBD1	CASSSTGTVNTGELFF	TGCGCCAGCAGCTCGACCGGGACAGTGAACACCGGGGAGCTGTTTTTT
.	TRBV28	TRBJ1-2	12	.	CATTAGSYGYTF	TGTGCCACCACAGCCGGGAGCTATGGCTACACCTTC
.	TRBV3-1/TRBV3-2	TRBJ2-5	15	TRBD2	CASSPISGGGETQYF	TGTGCCAGCAGCCCGATTAGCGGGGGCGGGGAGACCCAGTACTTC
once	TRBV5-1	TRBJ2-6	15	.	CASSPRYSGANVLTF	TGCGCCAGCAGCCCCCGGTACTCTGGGGCCAACGTCCTGACTTTC
.	TRBV19	TRBJ1-5	17	TRBD1	CASSFGLQGGWNSPQHF	TGTGCCAGTAGTTTCGGCCTACAGGGGGGGTGGAATTCGCCCCAGCATTTT
.	TRBV6-1	TRBJ1-5	16	.	CASSERKGGGHDPQHF	TGTGCCAGCAGTGAAAGGAAAGGCGGGGGCCATGATCCCCAGCATTTT